Below, one T cell receptor (beta chain) is given with its context. Sequencing templates came from extracted RNA that was reverse transcribed into cDNA. TCRdb keeps only in-frame clones here, not all; method: immunoSEQ multiplex PCR. In the table there are approximately 200,000 clones, over 45% of which are singletons. This record belongs to a study of CD8+ T cells in alopecia areata. Germline CDR1 is LNHDA and CDR2 is SQIVND (reference sequence). This CDR3 comprises 14 residues. Trimming took 5 bases from V and 4 from J, leaving 12 bases between them. Treatment of the sample: oral pan-JAK inhibitor, 5-10 mg twice daily.

The V call is TRBV19, the J call TRBJ1-5; TRBD1 is a possible D gene (6 bases). Sequenced material: CD4+ T cells sorted from blood, taken at week 24, from a patient treated with tofacitinib. The receptor was derived from a human donor with alopecia areata. The CDR3 DNA sequence: TGTGCCAGTAGTGCGGGGGGCAGAAATCAGCCCCAGCATTTT. Its translation: CASSAGGRNQPQHF.